This T cell receptor beta chain came from a study of T cell responses to AZD1222 COVID-19 vaccine. The CDR3 extends over 12 amino acids. Germline lookup yields CDR1 SGHRS and CDR2 YFSETQ. V gave up 1 base and J gave up 0 bases, with 2 bases separating them. TCRdb keeps only in-frame clones here, not all; method: immunoSEQ multiplex PCR. The repertoire includes 91,000 or so clones, roughly nine tenths of them detected once, and roughly 3% sits in the top ten. The specimen was peripheral blood, collected 28 days after the second AZD1222 dose. The gene calls are TRBV5-1 and TRBJ2-7; the D is unclear. This TCR was recovered from an adult who received the AZD1222 COVID-19 vaccine. The CDR3 DNA is TGCGCCAGCAGCTTGACCTCCTACGAGCAGTACTTC. Protein: CASSLTSYEQYF.